The 17 T cell receptor beta chains below come from one sample, sequenced in a study of OX40 agonist ivuxolimab in advanced cancers. Measured with immunoSEQ multiplex PCR; TCRdb has only the in-frame clones, and not every one. The sample has some 100,000 clones; roughly 84% are singletons. The sample was CD4+ or CD8+ T cells sorted from blood, taken in a trial of the OX40 agonist ivuxolimab. These receptors were collected from an adult with an advanced solid tumor such as melanoma, head and neck, liver or kidney cancer.

This chain links TRBV4-3 with TRBJ2-5, with TRBD2 matching 8 bases. The V gene end was trimmed by 1 base and the J gene end by 5 bases; junction bases not matched to a gene: 9. The germline V gene encodes CDR1 LGHNA and CDR2 YSLEER. The CDR3 length is 16 residues. CDR3 nucleotide sequence: TGCGCCAGCAGCCAAGGCGGCGGGGGGTTAACGGAGACCCAGTACTTC. Translating it yields CASSQGGGGLTETQYF.

This clone turned up a few times. The rearrangement joins TRBV4-2 to TRBJ2-5, with 9 bases identical to TRBD2. The CDR3 extends over 18 amino acids. CDR1 and CDR2 from the germline V gene are LGHNA and YNFKEQ. V dropped 0 bases and J dropped 4; count of bases not matched to a gene: 12. The CDR3 coding sequence is TGTGCCAGCAGCCAAGACATCGGGAGCGGGGGGATTGGAGAGACCCAGTACTTC. Protein product: CASSQDIGSGGIGETQYF.

The J gene is TRBJ1-2, the V gene TRBV10-3; a weak D match, TRBD1 (5 bases). Germline CDR1 ENHRY, CDR2 SYGVKD. Trimming left V 0 bases short and J 1 base short, with 9 bases between. CDR3 length equals 15 residues. CDR3 in DNA: TGTGCCATCAGTGAGTCCGGGGGGGGTAACTATGGCTACACCTTC. This translates into CAISESGGGNYGYTF.

This sequence joins TRBV4-2 and TRBJ2-1, with 8 bases identical to TRBD2. In germline, CDR1 is LGHNA, CDR2 YNFKEQ. Trimming at V came to 0 bases and at J to 7 bases, leaving 8 bases not matched to a gene. The CDR3 has 16 residues. The CDR3, as DNA: TGTGCCAGCAGCCAAGAGACCGGGGGGGGAGTGAATGAGCAGTTCTTC. This translates into CASSQETGGGVNEQFF.

A note on this clone: A junction boundary mismatches the germline segment, possibly from a read error. V and J are TRBV7-3 and TRBJ2-2; D might be TRBD1 (6 bases). Germline CDR1 is SGHTA and CDR2 is FQGTGA. The CDR3 covers 18 residues. DNA for the CDR3: TGTGCCAGCAGTTTAACCCCCGGGACAAGCTCGAACACCGGGGAGCTGTTTTTT. Its protein product is CASSLTPGTSSNTGELFF. Based on the CDR3 plus reference TRBV7-3 and TRBJ2-2, the full variable domain is GAGVSQTPSNKVTEKGKYVELRCDPISGHTALYWYRQSLGQGPEFLIYFQGTGAADDSGLPNDRFFAVRPEGSVSTLKIQRTERGDSAVYLCASSLTPGTSSNTGELFFGEGSRLTVL.

The J gene is TRBJ2-1, the V gene TRBV6-1; D gene unclear. Germline CDR1 reads MNHNS; CDR2 reads SASEGT. Trimming pared 2 bases from V and 2 bases from J, leaving 7 bases between. This CDR3 contains 14 residues. CDR3: CASSERVTYNEQFF. For the CDR3, the DNA is TGTGCCAGCAGTGAAAGGGTCACCTACAATGAGCAGTTCTTC.

This clone appeared a few times. This chain uses TRBV28 with TRBJ1-5, with TRBD1 matching 10 bases. The germline V gene encodes CDR1 MDHEN and CDR2 SYDVKM. The CDR3 extends over 15 amino acids. The V and J ends lost 4 bases and 5 bases, in that order; junction bases with no gene match: 5. CDR3 bases: TGTGCCAGCAGTTCCGGGACAGGGGCCCATCAGCCCCAGCATTTT. It specifies CASSSGTGAHQPQHF.

The chain joins TRBV4-1 to TRBJ1-2; the D gene is possibly TRBD1 (5 bases). V was pared by 0 bases and J by 5 bases, with 10 bases between. The CDR3 has 14 residues. CDR1 and CDR2 from the germline V gene are MGHRA and YSYEKL. The CDR3: CASSQEAGTYGYTF. CDR3 in DNA: TGCGCCAGCAGCCAAGAAGCGGGGACGTATGGCTACACCTTC.

In this sample, this clone turned up many times. This chain joins TRBV6-1 and TRBJ2-5; 7 bases match TRBD2. J lost 3 bases, V lost 4 bases, and 8 bases had no gene match. This CDR3 has 15 amino acids. Germline V CDR1 and CDR2: MNHNS, SASEGT. CDR3 sequence: CASSAGHRGEETQYF. CDR3 coding DNA: TGTGCCAGCAGTGCGGGTCACCGGGGGGAAGAGACCCAGTACTTC.

This chain uses TRBV6-5 with TRBJ1-4; D gene ambiguous. V gave up 5 bases and J gave up 8 bases, with 12 bases separating them. Germline loops: CDR1 MNHEY, CDR2 SVGAGI. The CDR3 runs 13 residues. The CDR3 here is CASSPTLKEKLFF. The DNA of the CDR3 is TGTGCCAGCAGTCCGACCCTAAAAGAAAAACTGTTTTTT.

The chain carries TRBV7-2 and TRBJ2-5, with 8 bases aligning to TRBD1. The CDR3 is made up of 14 amino acids. V was clipped by 3 bases and J by 3 bases; unmatched bases: 3. Germline V gene lookup returns CDR1 SGHTA and CDR2 FQGNSA. The chain's CDR3 is CASSLGQVKETQYF. The CDR3 nucleotides read TGTGCCAGCAGCTTGGGACAGGTGAAAGAGACCCAGTACTTC.

V usage is TRBV18 and J usage is TRBJ1-1, with TRBD1 as a possible D gene (5 bases). The germline V gene has CDR1 KGHSH and CDR2 LQKENI. The CDR3 length is 16 residues. Between the trimmed V and J ends, which lost 5 bases and 4 bases, there was a span of 20 bases. In nucleotides, the CDR3 is TGTGCCAGCTCATCATCAAAACAGGTCCTGGGCACTGAAGCTTTCTTT. Protein product: CASSSSKQVLGTEAFF.

The rearrangement links TRBV7-2 to TRBJ2-5, with D hard to call. Germline CDR1 is SGHTA and CDR2 is FQGNSA. The CDR3 is 14 amino acids. V was cut by 0 bases and J by 0 bases, with 5 bases left in between. The CDR3 bases are TGTGCCAGCAGCTTAGCGGCGAACCAAGAGACCCAGTACTTC. Its translation is CASSLAANQETQYF.

The chain recombines TRBV4-1 with TRBJ1-3, with 9 bases that match TRBD1. The trim removed 0 bases at V and 5 bases at J, leaving 5 bases unmatched. The germline gives CDR1 MGHRA, CDR2 YSYEKL. The CDR3 extends over 16 amino acids. CDR3 sequence: CASSQDVGQGRNTIYF. Written as DNA, the CDR3 is TGCGCCAGCAGCCAAGATGTGGGACAGGGTAGAAACACCATATATTTT.

V and J are TRBV19 and TRBJ2-5; no firm D call. The V gene lost 5 bases and the J gene lost 0 bases, with 16 bases spanning the gap. Germline V gene sequence: CDR1 LNHDA, CDR2 SQIVND (reference sequence). CDR3 length: 16 amino acids. The CDR3 loop reads CASSPKGTHYQETQYF. The DNA for the CDR3 is TGTGCCAGTAGTCCAAAGGGAACCCATTACCAAGAGACCCAGTACTTC.

The chain couples TRBV7-6 to TRBJ2-3; 10 bases match TRBD2. The germline V gene has CDR1 SGHVS and CDR2 FNYEAQ. V lost 3 bases, J lost 1 base, and 4 bases stayed unmatched. The CDR3 consists of 16 residues. CDR3 nucleotide sequence: TGTGCCAGCAGCTTTGGAAGCGGGGGGGGCACAGATACGCAGTATTTT. It yields the protein CASSFGSGGGTDTQYF.

The chain carries TRBV4-1 and TRBJ1-1, with 8 bases fitting TRBD1. Germline V CDR1 and CDR2: MGHRA, YSYEKL. The CDR3 is made up of 15 amino acids. The ends lost 7 bases at V and 9 bases at J; junction bases unmatched: 16. CDR3: CASTLQGTGPSKAFF. Written as DNA, the CDR3 is TGCGCCAGCACCCTACAAGGGACAGGCCCCTCGAAAGCTTTCTTT.